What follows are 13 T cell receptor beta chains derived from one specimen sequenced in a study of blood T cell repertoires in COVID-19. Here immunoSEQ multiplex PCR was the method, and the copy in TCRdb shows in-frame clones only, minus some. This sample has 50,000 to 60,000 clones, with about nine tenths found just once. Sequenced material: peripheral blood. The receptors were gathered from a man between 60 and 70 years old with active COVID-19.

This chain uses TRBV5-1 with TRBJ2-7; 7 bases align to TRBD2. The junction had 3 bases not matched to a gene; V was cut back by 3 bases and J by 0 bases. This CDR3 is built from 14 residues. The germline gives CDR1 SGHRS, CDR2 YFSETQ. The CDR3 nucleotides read TGCGCCAGCAGCTGGACTAGTGACTCCTACGAGCAGTACTTC. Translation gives CASSWTSDSYEQYF.

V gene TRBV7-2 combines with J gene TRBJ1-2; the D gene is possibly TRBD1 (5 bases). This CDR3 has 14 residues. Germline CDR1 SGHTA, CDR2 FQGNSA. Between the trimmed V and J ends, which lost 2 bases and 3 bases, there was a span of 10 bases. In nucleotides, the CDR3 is TGTGCCAGCAGCTTATTCAGGGCGGACTATGGCTACACCTTC. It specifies CASSLFRADYGYTF.

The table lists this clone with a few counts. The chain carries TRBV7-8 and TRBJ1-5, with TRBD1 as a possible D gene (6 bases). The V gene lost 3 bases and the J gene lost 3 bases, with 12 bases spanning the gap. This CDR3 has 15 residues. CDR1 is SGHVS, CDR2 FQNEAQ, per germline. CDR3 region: CASSLTGANNQPQHF. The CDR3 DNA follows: TGTGCCAGCAGCTTGACAGGAGCGAACAATCAGCCCCAGCATTTT.

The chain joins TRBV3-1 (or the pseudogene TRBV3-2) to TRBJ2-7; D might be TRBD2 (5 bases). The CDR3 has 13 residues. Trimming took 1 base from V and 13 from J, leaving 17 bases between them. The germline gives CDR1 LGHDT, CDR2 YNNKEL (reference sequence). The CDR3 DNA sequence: TGTGCCAGCAGCCAAGGGGGAGAGACTAAACCTTACTTC. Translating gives CASSQGGETKPYF.

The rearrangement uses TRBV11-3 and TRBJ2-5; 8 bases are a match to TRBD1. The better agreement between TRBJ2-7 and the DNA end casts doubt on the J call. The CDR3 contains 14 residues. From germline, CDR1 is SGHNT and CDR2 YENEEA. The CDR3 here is CASSLRTGTYEQYF. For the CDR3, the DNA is TGTGCCAGCAGCTTAAGGACAGGGACCTACGAGCAGTACTTC.

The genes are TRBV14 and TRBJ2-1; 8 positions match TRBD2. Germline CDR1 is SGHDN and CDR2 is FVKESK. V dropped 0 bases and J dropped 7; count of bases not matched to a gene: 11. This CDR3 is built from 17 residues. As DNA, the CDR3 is TGTGCCAGCAGCCAAGATCAAGCGGGAGAGCTTTGGAATGAGCAGTTCTTC. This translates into CASSQDQAGELWNEQFF.

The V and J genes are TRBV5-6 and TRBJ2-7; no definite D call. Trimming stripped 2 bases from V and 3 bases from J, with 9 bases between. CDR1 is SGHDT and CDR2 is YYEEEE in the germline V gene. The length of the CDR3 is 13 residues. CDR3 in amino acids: CASSFQVDYEQYF. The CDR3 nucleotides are TGTGCCAGCAGCTTCCAGGTCGACTACGAGCAGTACTTC.

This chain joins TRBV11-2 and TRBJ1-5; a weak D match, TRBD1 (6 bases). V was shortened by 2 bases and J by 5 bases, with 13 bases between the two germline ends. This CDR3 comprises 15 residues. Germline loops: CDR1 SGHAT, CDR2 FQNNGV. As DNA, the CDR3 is TGTGCCAGCAGCTTAACAGGTGAGGGGGATCAGCCCCAGCATTTT. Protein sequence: CASSLTGEGDQPQHF.

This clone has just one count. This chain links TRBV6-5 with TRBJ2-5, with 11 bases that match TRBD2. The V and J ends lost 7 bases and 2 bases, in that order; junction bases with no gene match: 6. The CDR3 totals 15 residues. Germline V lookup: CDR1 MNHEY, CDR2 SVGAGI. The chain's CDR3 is CASKVAGGDQETQYF. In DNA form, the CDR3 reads TGTGCCAGCAAGGTAGCGGGAGGGGATCAAGAGACCCAGTACTTC.

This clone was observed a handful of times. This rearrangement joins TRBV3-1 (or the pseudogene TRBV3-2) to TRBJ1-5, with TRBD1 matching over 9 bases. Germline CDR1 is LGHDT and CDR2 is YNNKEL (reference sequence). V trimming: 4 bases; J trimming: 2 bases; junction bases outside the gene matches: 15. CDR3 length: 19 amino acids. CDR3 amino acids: CASSRSPTGGQWGNQPQHF. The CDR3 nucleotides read TGTGCCAGCAGCCGCTCGCCCACAGGGGGCCAATGGGGCAATCAGCCCCAGCATTTT.

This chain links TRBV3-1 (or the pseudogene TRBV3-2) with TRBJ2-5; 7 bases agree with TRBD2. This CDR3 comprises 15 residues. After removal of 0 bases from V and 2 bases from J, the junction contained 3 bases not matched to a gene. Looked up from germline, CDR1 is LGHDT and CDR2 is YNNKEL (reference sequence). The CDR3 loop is CASSQDLAAQETQYF. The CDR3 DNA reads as TGTGCCAGCAGCCAAGACCTAGCGGCACAAGAGACCCAGTACTTC.

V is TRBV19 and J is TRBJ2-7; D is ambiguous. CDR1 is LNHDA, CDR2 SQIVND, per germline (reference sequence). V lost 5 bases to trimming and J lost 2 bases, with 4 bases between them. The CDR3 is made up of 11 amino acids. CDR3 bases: TGTGCCAGTAGTTCCGCCTACGAGCAGTACTTC. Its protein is CASSSAYEQYF.

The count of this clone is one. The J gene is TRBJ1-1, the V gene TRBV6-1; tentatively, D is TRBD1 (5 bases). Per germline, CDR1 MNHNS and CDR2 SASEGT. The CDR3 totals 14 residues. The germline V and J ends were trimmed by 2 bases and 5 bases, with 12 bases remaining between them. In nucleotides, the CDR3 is TGTGCCAGCAGTGAATTAAGGGGTTTGACTGAAGCTTTCTTT. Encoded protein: CASSELRGLTEAFF.